This is a list of T cell receptor beta chains from one sample in a study of blood T cell repertoires in COVID-19. TCRdb's table, derived via immunoSEQ multiplex PCR, lists solely in-frame clones and lacks some. The sample has about 220,000 clones, around 84% seen once. What was sequenced was peripheral blood. These receptors all stem from a woman aged 55-70 years who had recovered from COVID-19. Both conserved end residues are part of each CDR3. D genes are given only for firm matches. Size values are once, few and many counts, or a class for expanded clones, and some rows have none.

d_gene: NA; j_gene: TRBJ1-2; abundance: NA; v_gene: TRBV5-1; CDR3aa: CASSPGQTYGYTF; CDR3nt: TGCGCCAGCAGCCCTGGACAGACTTATGGCTACACCTTC
d_gene: TRBD2; j_gene: TRBJ2-1; abundance: NA; v_gene: TRBV27; CDR3aa: CASKITPGLAVEQFF; CDR3nt: TGTGCCAGCAAAATTACCCCGGGACTAGCGGTTGAGCAGTTCTTC
d_gene: NA; j_gene: TRBJ2-6; abundance: once; v_gene: TRBV6-5; CDR3aa: CATASSGANVLTF; CDR3nt: TGTGCCACTGCGAGCTCTGGGGCCAACGTCCTGACTTTC
d_gene: NA; j_gene: TRBJ2-3; abundance: NA; v_gene: TRBV5-4; CDR3aa: CASSLVGAGMADTQYF; CDR3nt: TGTGCCAGCAGCTTGGTGGGAGCGGGTATGGCAGATACGCAGTATTTT
d_gene: NA; j_gene: TRBJ1-1; abundance: NA; v_gene: TRBV5-6; CDR3aa: CASTSRGSTEAFF; CDR3nt: TGTGCCAGCACCTCCCGGGGTAGCACTGAAGCTTTCTTT
d_gene: TRBD2; j_gene: TRBJ2-5; abundance: NA; v_gene: TRBV4-1; CDR3aa: CASSHLRGGEETQYF; CDR3nt: TGCGCCAGCAGCCACCTACGGGGGGGCGAAGAGACCCAGTACTTC
d_gene: NA; j_gene: TRBJ2-3; abundance: NA; v_gene: TRBV29-1; CDR3aa: CSVEGGADTQYF; CDR3nt: TGCAGCGTCGAGGGGGGGGCAGATACGCAGTATTTT
d_gene: NA; j_gene: TRBJ1-1; abundance: NA; v_gene: TRBV5-1; CDR3aa: CASSWTATEAFF; CDR3nt: TGCGCCAGCAGCTGGACAGCCACTGAAGCTTTCTTT
d_gene: TRBD1; j_gene: TRBJ1-5; abundance: NA; v_gene: TRBV19; CDR3aa: CASSFRQGSNQPQHF; CDR3nt: TGTGCCAGTAGTTTCCGACAGGGGAGCAATCAGCCCCAGCATTTT
d_gene: TRBD1; j_gene: TRBJ1-5; abundance: NA; v_gene: TRBV7-8; CDR3aa: CASSLGTGNQPQHF; CDR3nt: TGTGCCAGCAGCTTAGGGACAGGAAATCAGCCCCAGCATTTT
d_gene: NA; j_gene: TRBJ1-2; abundance: NA; v_gene: TRBV15; CDR3aa: CATSREAGSYTF; CDR3nt: TGTGCCACCAGCAGAGAGGCAGGGAGCTACACCTTC
d_gene: TRBD2; j_gene: TRBJ2-7; abundance: few; v_gene: TRBV2; CDR3aa: CASSDRRGAYEQYF; CDR3nt: TGTGCCAGCAGTGATAGGCGGGGGGCCTACGAGCAGTACTTC
d_gene: TRBD2; j_gene: TRBJ2-7; abundance: NA; v_gene: TRBV6-2/TRBV6-3; CDR3aa: CASSYPAGVYEQYF; CDR3nt: TGTGCCAGCAGTTACCCAGCGGGGGTCTACGAGCAGTACTTC
d_gene: TRBD1; j_gene: TRBJ1-6; abundance: NA; v_gene: TRBV27; CDR3aa: CASRITGDYSPLHF; CDR3nt: TGTGCCAGCAGAATTACAGGGGATTATTCACCCCTCCACTTT
d_gene: NA; j_gene: TRBJ1-5; abundance: NA; v_gene: TRBV7-9; CDR3aa: CASSLGGGDQPQHF; CDR3nt: TGTGCCAGCAGCTTAGGAGGAGGGGATCAGCCCCAGCATTTT
d_gene: TRBD1; j_gene: TRBJ1-2; abundance: NA; v_gene: TRBV25-1; CDR3aa: CASGRDSYGYTF; CDR3nt: TGTGCCAGCGGCCGGGACAGCTATGGCTACACCTTC
d_gene: NA; j_gene: TRBJ2-7; abundance: NA; v_gene: TRBV19; CDR3aa: CASSIRRGDSYEQYF; CDR3nt: TGTGCCAGTAGTATACGGAGGGGAGACTCCTACGAGCAGTACTTC
d_gene: NA; j_gene: TRBJ2-2; abundance: NA; v_gene: TRBV5-1; CDR3aa: CASSLASFAGELFF; CDR3nt: TGCGCCAGCAGCTTGGCCTCTTTTGCCGGGGAGCTGTTTTTT
d_gene: TRBD1; j_gene: TRBJ1-2; abundance: once; v_gene: TRBV5-1; CDR3aa: CASSLDRGRDGYTF; CDR3nt: TGCGCCAGCAGCTTGGACAGGGGTAGGGATGGCTACACCTTC
d_gene: TRBD1; j_gene: TRBJ1-1; abundance: NA; v_gene: TRBV6-2/TRBV6-3; CDR3aa: CASSRDRGTEAFF; CDR3nt: TGTGCCAGCAGTCGGGACAGGGGCACTGAAGCTTTCTTT
d_gene: NA; j_gene: TRBJ2-7; abundance: once; v_gene: TRBV19; CDR3aa: CASSSRQEYYEQYF; CDR3nt: TGTGCCAGTAGTTCCCGACAGGAGTACTACGAGCAGTACTTC
d_gene: NA; j_gene: TRBJ2-2; abundance: NA; v_gene: TRBV4-1; CDR3aa: CASSRTGRDGELFF; CDR3nt: TGCGCCAGCAGCCGCACAGGGAGAGACGGGGAGCTGTTTTTT
d_gene: NA; j_gene: TRBJ1-5; abundance: NA; v_gene: TRBV9; CDR3aa: CASSSGQSNQPQHF; CDR3nt: TGTGCCAGCAGCTCAGGGCAGAGCAATCAGCCCCAGCATTTT
d_gene: NA; j_gene: TRBJ2-3; abundance: NA; v_gene: TRBV2; CDR3aa: CASKESTDTQYF; CDR3nt: TGTGCCAGCAAAGAGAGCACAGATACGCAGTATTTT
d_gene: NA; j_gene: TRBJ2-3; abundance: NA; v_gene: TRBV11-2; CDR3aa: CASSPGGSGGTDTQYF; CDR3nt: TGTGCCAGCAGCCCCGGCGGGTCGGGGGGCACAGATACGCAGTATTTT
d_gene: TRBD1; j_gene: TRBJ1-1; abundance: NA; v_gene: TRBV3-1/TRBV3-2; CDR3aa: CASSRAGGLTEAFF; CDR3nt: TGTGCCAGCAGCCGCGCAGGGGGCTTGACTGAAGCTTTCTTT
d_gene: NA; j_gene: TRBJ2-5; abundance: NA; v_gene: TRBV30; CDR3aa: CAWNKSTRETQYF; CDR3nt: TGTGCCTGGAACAAGTCAACCCGAGAGACCCAGTACTTC
d_gene: TRBD2; j_gene: TRBJ2-2; abundance: NA; v_gene: TRBV5-1; CDR3aa: CASSQGLAGFNTGELFF; CDR3nt: TGCGCCAGCAGCCAGGGACTAGCGGGGTTTAATACCGGGGAGCTGTTTTTT
d_gene: TRBD2; j_gene: TRBJ2-1; abundance: NA; v_gene: TRBV5-1; CDR3aa: CASSSSGSGPLDEQFF; CDR3nt: TGCGCCAGCAGCAGTAGCGGGTCCGGGCCGTTGGATGAGCAGTTCTTC
d_gene: NA; j_gene: TRBJ2-1; abundance: once; v_gene: TRBV18; CDR3aa: CASSDYERVSYNEQFF; CDR3nt: TGTGCCAGCTCCGATTACGAGAGAGTGAGTTACAATGAGCAGTTCTTC
d_gene: NA; j_gene: TRBJ1-2; abundance: once; v_gene: TRBV13; CDR3aa: CASSLGAGARTYGYTF; CDR3nt: TGTGCCAGCAGCTTAGGTGCAGGGGCCAGGACCTATGGCTACACCTTC
d_gene: TRBD2; j_gene: TRBJ2-1; abundance: NA; v_gene: TRBV11-2; CDR3aa: CASSSLAGPFSYNEQFF; CDR3nt: TGTGCCAGCAGCTCCCTAGCGGGCCCATTCTCCTACAATGAGCAGTTCTTC
d_gene: TRBD1; j_gene: TRBJ2-7; abundance: NA; v_gene: TRBV4-2; CDR3aa: CASSQDQGARYEQYF; CDR3nt: TGTGCCAGCAGCCAAGATCAGGGGGCGCGTTACGAGCAGTACTTC
d_gene: NA; j_gene: TRBJ1-1; abundance: NA; v_gene: TRBV7-2; CDR3aa: CASSAGQYTEAFF; CDR3nt: TGTGCCAGCAGCGCCGGACAGTACACTGAAGCTTTCTTT
d_gene: NA; j_gene: TRBJ1-4; abundance: once; v_gene: TRBV19; CDR3aa: CASSILRDNEKLFF; CDR3nt: TGTGCCAGTAGTATCCTACGGGATAATGAAAAACTGTTTTTT
d_gene: TRBD2; j_gene: TRBJ2-3; abundance: NA; v_gene: TRBV7-8; CDR3aa: CASSISSGGDLAQYF; CDR3nt: TGTGCCAGCAGCATCTCTAGCGGGGGCGACCTGGCGCAGTATTTT
d_gene: NA; j_gene: TRBJ1-3; abundance: NA; v_gene: TRBV7-9; CDR3aa: CASSATSGGSIGNTIYF; CDR3nt: TGTGCCAGCAGCGCCACATCCGGGGGGTCTATTGGAAACACCATATATTTT
d_gene: TRBD2; j_gene: TRBJ2-1; abundance: NA; v_gene: TRBV2; CDR3aa: CASSDYSGGSYNEQFF; CDR3nt: TGTGCCAGCAGTGATTATAGCGGGGGGTCCTACAATGAGCAGTTCTTC
d_gene: NA; j_gene: TRBJ1-1; abundance: few; v_gene: TRBV11-2; CDR3aa: CASSLEPTAGAFF; CDR3nt: TGTGCCAGCAGCTTAGAACCGACAGCGGGAGCTTTCTTT
d_gene: TRBD1; j_gene: TRBJ2-1; abundance: NA; v_gene: TRBV11-3; CDR3aa: CASSRTGEGNEQFF; CDR3nt: TGTGCCAGCAGCCGGACAGGGGAGGGTAATGAGCAGTTCTTC
d_gene: TRBD1; j_gene: TRBJ1-5; abundance: NA; v_gene: TRBV19; CDR3aa: CASSIYRGISNQPQHF; CDR3nt: TGTGCCAGTAGTATTTACAGGGGCATAAGCAATCAGCCCCAGCATTTT
d_gene: NA; j_gene: TRBJ2-2; abundance: NA; v_gene: TRBV7-3; CDR3aa: CASSLTDSATGELFF; CDR3nt: TGTGCCAGCAGCTTAACGGACTCAGCTACCGGGGAGCTGTTTTTT
d_gene: NA; j_gene: TRBJ2-5; abundance: few; v_gene: TRBV2; CDR3aa: CASKKGDETQYF; CDR3nt: TGTGCCAGCAAAAAGGGGGACGAGACCCAGTACTTC
d_gene: TRBD1; j_gene: TRBJ1-3; abundance: few; v_gene: TRBV18; CDR3aa: CASSPQGIGNTIYF; CDR3nt: TGTGCCAGCTCGCCACAGGGGATCGGAAACACCATATATTTT
d_gene: TRBD1; j_gene: TRBJ2-7; abundance: NA; v_gene: TRBV4-2; CDR3aa: CASSHPGQGELYSYEQYF; CDR3nt: TGTGCCAGCAGCCACCCGGGACAGGGGGAACTTTATTCCTACGAGCAGTACTTC
d_gene: NA; j_gene: TRBJ2-3; abundance: NA; v_gene: TRBV4-1; CDR3aa: CASSQEGLSVGGRDTQYF; CDR3nt: TGCGCCAGCAGCCAAGAAGGACTCTCAGTGGGGGGGCGAGATACGCAGTATTTT
d_gene: NA; j_gene: TRBJ2-1; abundance: NA; v_gene: TRBV5-4; CDR3aa: CASSFNRDYNEQFF; CDR3nt: TGTGCCAGCAGCTTCAACAGAGATTACAATGAGCAGTTCTTC
d_gene: TRBD1; j_gene: TRBJ1-5; abundance: NA; v_gene: TRBV5-5; CDR3aa: CASSRGQGNNQPQHF; CDR3nt: TGTGCCAGCAGCAGGGGACAGGGCAACAATCAGCCCCAGCATTTT
d_gene: TRBD1; j_gene: TRBJ2-5; abundance: NA; v_gene: TRBV18; CDR3aa: CASSLTGGAGQETQYF; CDR3nt: TGTGCCAGCTCATTGACAGGGGGCGCGGGTCAAGAGACCCAGTACTTC
d_gene: NA; j_gene: TRBJ2-5; abundance: NA; v_gene: TRBV19; CDR3aa: CASSIGQVSQETQYF; CDR3nt: TGTGCCAGTAGTATAGGGCAGGTATCCCAAGAGACCCAGTACTTC
d_gene: TRBD1; j_gene: TRBJ2-7; abundance: NA; v_gene: TRBV5-4; CDR3aa: CASSTRDRSSYEQYF; CDR3nt: TGTGCCAGCAGCACCCGGGACAGGTCTTCCTACGAGCAGTACTTC
d_gene: TRBD2; j_gene: TRBJ2-5; abundance: NA; v_gene: TRBV13; CDR3aa: CASSLGLRLAGDQETQYF; CDR3nt: TGTGCCAGCAGCTTAGGACTTAGGCTAGCGGGGGACCAAGAGACCCAGTACTTC
d_gene: NA; j_gene: TRBJ1-2; abundance: NA; v_gene: TRBV19; CDR3aa: CASSLPQGLPWGYTF; CDR3nt: TGTGCCAGTAGTCTCCCCCAAGGACTGCCTTGGGGCTACACCTTC
d_gene: TRBD2; j_gene: TRBJ2-3; abundance: NA; v_gene: TRBV6-5; CDR3aa: CASRAGGQDTQYF; CDR3nt: TGTGCCAGCCGAGCGGGGGGGCAAGATACGCAGTATTTT
d_gene: NA; j_gene: TRBJ1-3; abundance: NA; v_gene: TRBV19; CDR3aa: CASTPSSDRGSGNTIYF; CDR3nt: TGTGCCAGTACCCCATCTTCGGACAGAGGCTCTGGAAACACCATATATTTT
d_gene: NA; j_gene: TRBJ1-1; abundance: NA; v_gene: TRBV30; CDR3aa: CAWNSGLKMNTEAFF; CDR3nt: TGTGCCTGGAATTCGGGACTGAAGATGAACACTGAAGCTTTCTTT
d_gene: TRBD2; j_gene: TRBJ2-3; abundance: few; v_gene: TRBV5-1; CDR3aa: CASSLELAGGVDTQYF; CDR3nt: TGCGCCAGCAGCTTGGAGCTAGCGGGCGGGGTAGATACGCAGTATTTT
d_gene: NA; j_gene: TRBJ1-2; abundance: NA; v_gene: TRBV4-1; CDR3aa: CASSHSDISNYGYTF; CDR3nt: TGCGCCAGCAGCCATTCTGACATATCTAACTATGGCTACACCTTC
d_gene: TRBD2; j_gene: TRBJ2-3; abundance: NA; v_gene: TRBV4-2; CDR3aa: CASSPGTSGGAYKQADTQYF; CDR3nt: TGTGCCAGCAGCCCCGGGACTAGCGGGGGGGCCTACAAACAAGCAGATACGCAGTATTTT
d_gene: NA; j_gene: TRBJ2-3; abundance: NA; v_gene: TRBV6-2/TRBV6-3; CDR3aa: CASSYSRGRSDTQYF; CDR3nt: TGTGCCAGCAGTTACTCTCGGGGTAGATCAGATACGCAGTATTTT